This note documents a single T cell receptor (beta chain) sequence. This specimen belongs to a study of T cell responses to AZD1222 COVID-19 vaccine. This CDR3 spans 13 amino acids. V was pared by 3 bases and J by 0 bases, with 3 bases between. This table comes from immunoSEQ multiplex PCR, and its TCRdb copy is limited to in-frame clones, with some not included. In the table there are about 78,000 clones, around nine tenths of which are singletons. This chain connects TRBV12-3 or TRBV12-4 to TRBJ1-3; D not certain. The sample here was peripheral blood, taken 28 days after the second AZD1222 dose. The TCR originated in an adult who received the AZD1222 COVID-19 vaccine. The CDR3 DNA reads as TGTGCCAGCAGTTTTTCCTCTGGAAACACCATATATTTT. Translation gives CASSFSSGNTIYF.